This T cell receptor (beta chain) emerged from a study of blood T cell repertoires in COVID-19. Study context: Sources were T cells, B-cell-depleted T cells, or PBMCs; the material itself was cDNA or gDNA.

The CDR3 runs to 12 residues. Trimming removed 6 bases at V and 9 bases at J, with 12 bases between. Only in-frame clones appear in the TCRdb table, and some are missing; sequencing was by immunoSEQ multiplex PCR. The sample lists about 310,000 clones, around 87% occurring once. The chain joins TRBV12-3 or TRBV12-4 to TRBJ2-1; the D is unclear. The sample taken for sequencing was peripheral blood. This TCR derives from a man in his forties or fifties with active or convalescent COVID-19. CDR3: CASRAVTGEQFF. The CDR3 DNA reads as TGTGCCAGCAGGGCGGTGACCGGTGAGCAGTTCTTC.